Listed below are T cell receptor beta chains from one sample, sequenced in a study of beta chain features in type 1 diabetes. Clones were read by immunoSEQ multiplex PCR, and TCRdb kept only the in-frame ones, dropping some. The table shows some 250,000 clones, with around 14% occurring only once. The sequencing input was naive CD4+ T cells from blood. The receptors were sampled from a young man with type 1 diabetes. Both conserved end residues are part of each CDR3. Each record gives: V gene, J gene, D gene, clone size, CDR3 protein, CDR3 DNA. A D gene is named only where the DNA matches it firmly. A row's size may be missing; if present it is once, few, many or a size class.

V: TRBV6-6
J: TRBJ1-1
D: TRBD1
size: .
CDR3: CASSYEDRDVTFF
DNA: TGTGCCAGCAGTTACGAAGACAGGGATGTAACTTTCTTT

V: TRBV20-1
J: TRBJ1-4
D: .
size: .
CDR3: CSARRDKKLFF
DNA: TGCAGTGCTAGGAGGGATAAAAAACTGTTTTTT

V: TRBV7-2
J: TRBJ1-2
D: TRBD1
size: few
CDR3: CASSWTGGSYGYTF
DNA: TGTGCCAGCAGTTGGACAGGGGGCAGCTATGGCTACACCTTC

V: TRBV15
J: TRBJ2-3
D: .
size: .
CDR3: CATSRVGGSTDTQYF
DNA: TGTGCCACCAGCAGAGTAGGCGGGAGCACAGATACGCAGTATTTT

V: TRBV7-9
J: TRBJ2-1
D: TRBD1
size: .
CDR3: CASSLSTGGNEQFF
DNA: TGTGCCAGCAGCTTATCGACAGGGGGCAATGAGCAGTTCTTC

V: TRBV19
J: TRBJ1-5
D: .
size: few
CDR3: CASSGAAPGLQPQHF
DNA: TGTGCCAGTAGTGGGGCCGCACCGGGTCTTCAGCCCCAGCATTTT

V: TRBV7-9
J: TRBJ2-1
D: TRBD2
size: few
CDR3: CASSQRGPQDEQFF
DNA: TGTGCCAGCAGCCAGCGGGGGCCCCAGGATGAGCAGTTCTTC

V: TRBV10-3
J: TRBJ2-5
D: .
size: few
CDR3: CAISYGTRQETQYF
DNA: TGTGCCATCAGTTACGGGACTCGGCAAGAGACCCAGTACTTC

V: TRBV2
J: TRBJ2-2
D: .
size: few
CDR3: CASSGRGRTGELFF
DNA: TGTGCCAGCAGTGGGAGGGGGCGCACCGGGGAGCTGTTTTTT

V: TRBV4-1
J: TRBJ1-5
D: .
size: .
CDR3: CASSQEGFQGDQPQHF
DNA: TGCGCCAGCAGCCAAGAGGGATTCCAAGGGGATCAGCCCCAGCATTTT

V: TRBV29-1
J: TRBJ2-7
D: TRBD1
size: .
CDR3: CSVVTGAYEQYF
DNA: TGCAGCGTTGTTACAGGGGCCTACGAGCAGTACTTC

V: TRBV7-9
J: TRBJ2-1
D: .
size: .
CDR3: CASSSIDPGTSPMEQFF
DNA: TGTGCCAGCAGCTCGATCGATCCCGGGACTTCCCCCATGGAGCAGTTCTTC

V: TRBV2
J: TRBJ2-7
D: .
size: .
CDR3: CASAVGPPTTKQYF
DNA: TGTGCCAGCGCGGTGGGGCCCCCGACCACCAAGCAGTACTTC

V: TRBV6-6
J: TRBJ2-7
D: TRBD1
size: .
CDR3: CASSLQGQGEQYF
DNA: TGTGCCAGCAGTCTACAGGGGCAGGGTGAGCAGTACTTC

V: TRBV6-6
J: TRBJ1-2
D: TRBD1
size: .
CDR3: CASSTRTGRSHYGYTF
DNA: TGTGCCAGCAGTACGCGGACAGGGCGGTCACACTATGGCTACACCTTC

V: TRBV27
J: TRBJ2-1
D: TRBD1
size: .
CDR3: CASSRRTGGYNEQFF
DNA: TGTGCCAGCAGTAGGAGGACAGGGGGCTACAATGAGCAGTTCTTC

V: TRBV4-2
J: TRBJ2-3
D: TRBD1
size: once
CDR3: CASSPGQEVDTQYF
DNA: TGTGCCAGCAGCCCGGGACAGGAGGTAGATACGCAGTATTTT

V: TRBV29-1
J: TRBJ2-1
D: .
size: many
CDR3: CSVPASSYNEQFF
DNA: TGCAGCGTTCCAGCGAGCTCCTACAATGAGCAGTTCTTC

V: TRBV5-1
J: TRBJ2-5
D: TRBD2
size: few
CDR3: CASSLTSGVGETQYF
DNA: TGCGCCAGCAGCTTGACGAGCGGGGTAGGGGAGACCCAGTACTTC

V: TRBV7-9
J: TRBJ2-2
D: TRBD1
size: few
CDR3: CASSLRTGTNTGELFF
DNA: TGTGCCAGCAGCTTGAGGACAGGGACGAACACCGGGGAGCTGTTTTTT

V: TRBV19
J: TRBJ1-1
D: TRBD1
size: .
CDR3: CASEQTGAAFF
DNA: TGTGCCAGTGAACAAACAGGGGCAGCTTTCTTT

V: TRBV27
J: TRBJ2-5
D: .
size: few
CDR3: CASSPQVAGGGETQYF
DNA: TGTGCCAGCAGCCCGCAGGTAGCCGGAGGTGGAGAGACCCAGTACTTC

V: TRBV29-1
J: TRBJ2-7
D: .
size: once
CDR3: CSVNSDSIYEQYF
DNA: TGCAGCGTTAATTCAGACAGCATCTACGAGCAGTACTTC

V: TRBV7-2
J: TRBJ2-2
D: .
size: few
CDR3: CASSSEGRHTGELFF
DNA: TGTGCCAGCAGCTCGGAGGGGCGGCACACCGGGGAGCTGTTTTTT

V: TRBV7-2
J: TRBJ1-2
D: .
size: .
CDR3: CASSLGGLSANYGYTF
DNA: TGTGCCAGCAGCTTAGGAGGCCTCAGCGCTAACTATGGCTACACCTTC

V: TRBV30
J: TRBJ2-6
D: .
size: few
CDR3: CAWSQGGGANVLTF
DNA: TGTGCCTGGAGCCAAGGAGGTGGGGCCAACGTCCTGACTTTC

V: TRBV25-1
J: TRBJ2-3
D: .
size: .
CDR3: CASGSNGGTQYF
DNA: TGTGCCAGCGGCTCAAACGGGGGTACGCAGTATTTT

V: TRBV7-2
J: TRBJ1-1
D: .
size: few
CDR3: CASSPGLGSSNTEAFF
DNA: TGTGCCAGCAGCCCCGGTCTAGGCAGCAGTAACACTGAAGCTTTCTTT

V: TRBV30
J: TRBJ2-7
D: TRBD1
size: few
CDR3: CAWSVEGARAVYEQYF
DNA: TGTGCCTGGAGTGTAGAGGGGGCGAGGGCTGTGTACGAGCAGTACTTC

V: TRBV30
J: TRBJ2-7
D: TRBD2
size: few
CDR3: CAWSKTSFPYEQYF
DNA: TGTGCCTGGAGCAAGACTAGCTTCCCCTACGAGCAGTACTTC

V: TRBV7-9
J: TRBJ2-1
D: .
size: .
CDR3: CASSNRGSGNEQFF
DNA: TGTGCCAGCAGCAACCGGGGGTCCGGCAATGAGCAGTTCTTC

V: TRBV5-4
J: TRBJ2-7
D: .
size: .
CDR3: CASSRRTDSYEQYF
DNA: TGTGCCAGCAGCCGAAGGACAGACTCCTACGAGCAGTACTTC

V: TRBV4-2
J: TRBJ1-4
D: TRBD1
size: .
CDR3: CASSQWTGDEKLFF
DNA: TGTGCCAGCAGCCAGTGGACAGGGGATGAAAAACTGTTTTTT

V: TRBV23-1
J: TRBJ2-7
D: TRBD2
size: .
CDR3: CASSLGTSGNSPREQYF
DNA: TGCGCCAGCAGTCTTGGGACTAGCGGGAACTCCCCCCGCGAGCAGTACTTC

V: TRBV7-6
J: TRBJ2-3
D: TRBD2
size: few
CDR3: CASSFAGRPTDTQYF
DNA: TGTGCCAGCAGCTTTGCCGGGAGGCCCACAGATACGCAGTATTTT

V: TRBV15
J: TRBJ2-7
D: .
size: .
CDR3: CATNAYRVPPYEQYF
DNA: TGTGCCACGAACGCATACAGGGTACCTCCCTACGAGCAGTACTTC

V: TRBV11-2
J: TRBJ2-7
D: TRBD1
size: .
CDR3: CASSFNRGTSYEQYF
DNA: TGTGCCAGCAGCTTCAACAGGGGAACCTCCTACGAGCAGTACTTC

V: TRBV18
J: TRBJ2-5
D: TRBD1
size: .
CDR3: CASSPPGQQETQYF
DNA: TGTGCCAGCTCACCACCGGGACAGCAAGAGACCCAGTACTTC

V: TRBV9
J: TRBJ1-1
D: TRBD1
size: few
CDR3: CASSARTGGYTEAFF
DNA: TGTGCCAGCAGCGCCAGGACAGGGGGGTACACTGAAGCTTTCTTT

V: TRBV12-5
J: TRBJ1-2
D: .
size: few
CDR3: CASAVGQAYGYTF
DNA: TGTGCTAGTGCCGTTGGGCAGGCCTATGGCTACACCTTC

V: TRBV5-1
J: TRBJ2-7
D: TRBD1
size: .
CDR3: CASSLGDSSYEQYF
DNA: TGCGCCAGCAGCTTAGGGGACAGTTCCTACGAGCAGTACTTC